What follows describes a single TCR beta chain. The data originate from a study of blood T cell repertoires in COVID-19. The V segment lost 1 base and the J segment 2 bases; nucleotides outside the gene matches: 5. Germline V lookup: CDR1 KGHSH, CDR2 LQKENI. CDR3 length: 16 residues. The authors' processing: Counts of nucleated cells, estimated from reference gene primer amplification, were obtained. The method was immunoSEQ multiplex PCR; TCRdb's version includes in-frame clones alone and lacks a portion of them. V, J and clone size are those of that table, while D and trimming were read from the DNA. This sample carries approximately 380,000 clones, approximately 90% of them seen once, and the ten largest clones take roughly 0.9%. Cohort allocation depended upon clinical history that participants reported. No more than 2 weeks before study entry, exposed participants had met a case of COVID-19.

Sequenced material: PBMCs or T cells enriched from blood (not recorded which). V is TRBV18 and J is TRBJ2-3; 8 nucleotides align to TRBD1. This sequence originates from a woman aged 40 to 55 who had been exposed to COVID-19. This CDR3 reads CASSPRDRINTDTQYF. CDR3 nucleotides: TGTGCCAGCTCACCACGGGACAGGATTAACACAGATACGCAGTATTTT.